This T cell receptor (beta chain) is from a study of glioma-infiltrating T cells after dendritic cell vaccination. Time point denoted: after dendritic cell vaccination, including at tumor progression/relapse. This CDR3 comprises 12 residues. Germline CDR1 MNHEY, CDR2 SVGAGI. Amplification used 60 V beta primers and 13 J beta primers. Data came from immunoSEQ multiplex PCR; TCRdb stores just in-frame clones and leaves some out. Found here are roughly 100,000 clones, around 90% of them singletons; the top ten hold more than 2.5%. The gene calls are TRBV6-5 and TRBJ2-1; 7 positions match TRBD1. Sequencing was performed on blood, taken after dendritic cell vaccination. The sequence was obtained from a human donor with glioblastoma. For the CDR3, the DNA is TGTGCTACGGGACAGTTTACGGCTGAGCAGTTCTTC. Translated, it gives CATGQFTAEQFF.